This TCR beta chain comes out of a study of TIL therapy for anti-PD-1-resistant metastatic lung cancer (dated by TCRdb to the early 2020s). In the study overall: Tumors were harvested before any PD-1/PD-L1 blockade; patients then received nivolumab, and those progressing received lymphodepletion, expanded TIL infusion and IL-2. Across the cohort, whole-exome sequencing showed a median non-synonymous tumor mutation burden of around 1.4 mutations per megabase. Tumor and peripheral blood T cell receptor beta sequencing was used to track clonotypes across tumor, expanded TIL product and serial blood samples. Most of the cohort had lung adenocarcinoma, including a handful of EGFR-mutant tumors and two ALK-rearranged tumors, and half of the patients were either current or former smokers. A median age of roughly 54 years (range about 35-85) and a median tumor PD-L1 proportion score of 6% were recorded among enrolled patients. On the study overall, not on this receptor specifically: The baseline peripheral repertoire was partially replaced by infused TIL clonotypes, which then decayed over months, and no apparent association between persistence and response was found. The study protocol defined all tumor marker inferences as exploratory. The cohort was highly selected, including more treatment-naive, never-smoker and oncogene-addicted patients than is typical, which limits generalizability.

The time point label, as the study defines it: pre-treatment sample, taken before nivolumab and TIL therapy. Adults with stage 4 NSCLC were enrolled in a dual-center phase I trial from 2017 to early 2020. Samples came from a single-arm, open-label phase I trial of tumor-infiltrating lymphocyte therapy with nivolumab in advanced non-small cell lung cancer. Mononuclear cells from blood collected in EDTA tubes were isolated on a Ficoll gradient and snap-frozen as pellets, and DNA was then extracted using a Qiagen mini-prep kit. In the case of this clone: Its antigen target is currently unknown. Nothing much larger sits one base from this clone, and base qualities are not available.

Trimming removed 4 bases from V and 5 bases from J; the gene matches leave 7 bases unexplained. The germline V gene specifies MGHRA as CDR1 and YSYEKL as CDR2. The CDR3 runs 15 amino acids, cysteine and phenylalanine included. Only CDR3 DNA remains: 45 bases, in frame from the first base. TCR beta CDR3 regions were amplified from genomic DNA by bias-controlled multiplex PCR with the immunoSEQ v3 hsTCRB kit. TCR libraries were sequenced on an Illumina NextSeq 500 to approximately 2 million read pairs for survey level or roughly 4.5-6 million for deep level. The study's processing was this. Clonality was reported by immunoSEQ Analyzer software, which also assigned V, D and J genes and filtered out non-productive sequences. To compare repertoires between infused TIL and blood, productive Simpson clonality was used along with the Morisita overlap index of productive TRB rearrangements. Absolute clonotype counts in blood were estimated by multiplying the lymphocyte count by the CD3+ fraction and by the productive frequency of the clone. Here the immuneACCESS table is served through TCRdb, limited to in-frame sequences with V and J called. Missing clones are a known gap in these copies; in checked studies unresolved V genes cover under half, and the rest lacks a known reason. V and J calls and clone size follow that table, whereas D and trimming were derived from the DNA. The sample has about 20,000 clones on record, about two thirds of them singletons. The ten largest clonotypes hold about 2.1% of the sample.

The source material was blood, sampled at baseline. The origin of this receptor is a person aged 25 to 80 with non-small cell lung cancer. Recombination linked TRBV4-1 to TRBJ2-3, and 9 junctional nucleotides match TRBD1. In nucleotide form, the sequence is TGCGCCAGCAGCCGAGGACAGGGGATGGGAGATACGCAGTATTTT. The resulting protein is CASSRGQGMGDTQYF.